The clone carrying this T cell receptor (beta chain) occurred a few times. Its antigen is still unknown. The data derive from a study of cytomegalovirus exposure and HLA in healthy donors. Points from the study as a whole: Later work associated 16,951 TCR beta sequences with HLA alleles at 0.05 false discovery rate. In a later analysis, an Asian-associated ancestry cluster reportedly showed fewer N-insertions than the roughly 710-donor mean. It was in a later analysis that TCR association rates were seen to vary by HLA locus, highest for DRB1 and lowest for HLA-C. In a later analysis, common viral pathogens appeared linked to several of the most significant clusters.

This CDR3 has 15 residues. Unmatched junction bases numbered 6, after V lost 1 base and J lost 4 bases. In germline, CDR1 is SGHVS, CDR2 FNYEAQ. With 60 Vbeta and 13 Jbeta primers, the PCR was carried out. Data came from immunoSEQ multiplex PCR; TCRdb stores just in-frame clones and leaves some out. The profile shows about 110,000 clones, roughly 78% of them singletons. This receptor was taken from a woman aged 30 to 39 in good health and CMV-seronegative. Specimen: PBMCs. V is TRBV7-6 and J is TRBJ2-7; 8 bases are shared with TRBD2. This CDR3 is CASSLGGGGPYEQYF. CDR3 nucleotides: TGTGCCAGCAGCTTAGGTGGCGGGGGGCCTTACGAGCAGTACTTC.